The entry below gives a single T cell receptor (beta chain) sequence along with its context. Measured with immunoSEQ multiplex PCR; TCRdb has only the in-frame clones, and not every one. The sample consists of about 170,000 clones, about 93% of them appearing once. These data belong to a study of blood T cell repertoires in COVID-19. Overall study context: Acute-phase and convalescent COVID-19 samples originated in the United States, Italy and Spain. The cDNA or gDNA used as material had been derived from T cells, B-cell-depleted T cells, or PBMCs.

The germline gives CDR1 KGHSH, CDR2 LQKENI. This CDR3 has 14 amino acids. With 0 bases clipped from V and 7 bases from J, the junction kept 4 bases outside the gene matches. The rearrangement links TRBV18 to TRBJ1-1; 8 bases align to TRBD1. The sequenced material came from peripheral blood. This receptor was identified in a woman in her forties or fifties with acute or convalescent COVID-19. CDR3 DNA sequence: TGTGCCAGCTCACCACCCAACAGGGGGGGTGAAGCTTTCTTT. This gives the protein CASSPPNRGGEAFF.